Described below is a single T cell receptor (beta chain) sequence and its context. Its antigen is unknown. No base quality information exists; no much larger clone differs at one position. For CDR1 and CDR2, the germline V gene (reference sequence) lists DFQATT and SNEGSKA. V and J lose 0 bases and 8 bases, and a span of 16 bases separates them. Including the terminal cysteine and phenylalanine, the CDR3 comprises 14 residues. Of the read, only the CDR3 DNA is kept; its 42 bases are in frame from base 1. These data come from a study of blood T cells in healthy people across ages (dated by TCRdb to between 2014 and 2017). Background on the whole study: Template switching captured roughly one uniquely barcoded TCR beta cDNA molecule per two T cells in model experiments. Using deep sequencing normalized with unique cDNA molecular identifiers, the study measured how TCR beta repertoire diversity changes with age. To avoid experimental bias, donors of different ages were randomly spread across the sequencing lanes. Two additional independent replicas of 1 million unique cDNA reads from the same blood draw were analyzed for two donors (one aged 18 to 29 and one aged 80 or older). Four age groups were formed from the donors: young (average approximately 17 years), middle-aged (around 39), aged (roughly 59) and long-lived (around 82).

The library was produced with 5' RACE. The sequencer listed for this sample is Illumina HiSeq 2500. A second PCR of roughly 7 to 12 cycles was performed with a sample-barcoded 5' primer and a J-beta primer mix. A template-switch 5' adaptor carrying 12 random nucleotides introduced a unique molecular identifier onto each TCR beta cDNA molecule. Each sample yielded at least 2.5 million CDR3-containing paired-end reads. First-strand cDNA synthesis was performed from all RNA using the Mint cDNA synthesis kit, with priming by a TRBC-specific oligonucleotide. Following uracil-DNA glycosylase treatment, all cDNA underwent a first 18-cycle PCR with the universal primers M1SS and BC2_uni_R. Per the authors' processing: For normalization, 1 million high-quality reads, each with a distinct molecular identifier, were randomly selected from each sample. Instead of being binned into consensus sequences, reads with shared molecular identifiers were discarded. MiTCR, run with a Q25 quality threshold and the strictest error-elimination algorithm, handled CDR3 identification, clonotype clustering and error correction. A nonparametric unseen species model with Euler transformation was used to estimate a lower bound on total TCR beta diversity. In TCRdb, the public reads were trimmed at Q25 with fastp and aligned with MiXCR, with productive beta chains retained. Entries are consolidated by CDR3 protein sequence, retaining the most common genes and DNA. The V and J calls come from TCRdb's annotation, not from the publication. In this sample the table shows 250,000 to 300,000 distinct CDR3 sequences, roughly a quarter of which occur a single time. The ten largest clones represent around 30% of the sample.

Overall study outcomes, separate from this receptor: Donor CMV infection status was unknown, potentially confounding age-related changes in expanded clonotypes. Since profiling was done on bulk unsorted PBMCs, naive and antigen-experienced compartments could not be conclusively compared. Observed TCR beta diversity correlated strongly with the percentage of naive T cells measured by flow cytometry. Compared with the aged group, the long-lived group had more naive CD4+ T cells, fewer expanded clones and increased TCR diversity, suggesting age selection. Observed TCR beta diversity per million T cells fell roughly linearly with age, and a significant reduction was already apparent by age roughly 41. Estimates of total diversity based on one million sequenced T cells were considered lower bounds and underestimates.

Donors were a few dozen systemically healthy Caucasian individuals from Russia aged roughly 6 to 100 years. Each donor gave approximately 9.4 milliliters of peripheral blood, drawn into EDTA-treated Vacutainer tubes. Ficoll-Paque density-gradient centrifugation was used to isolate PBMCs, with at least 7 million per sample. Total RNA was extracted from PBMCs with Trizol reagent, with at least 5 micrograms obtained per sample. The percentages of naive CD45RAhigh/CD27high T cells were determined by flow cytometry on a PBMC aliquot from every donor. The clonotype comes from a woman in her 70s in good health. The source material was blood. The V gene is TRBV20-1 and the J gene is TRBJ1-2, with a weak D call of TRBD1 (6 bases match). The CDR3: CSARDTGRREGYTF. The DNA is as follows: TGCAGTGCTAGAGATACAGGGAGGCGAGAAGGCTACACCTTC.